Here is one TCR beta chain with its context. Its antigen is not yet known. Qualities for individual bases were not recorded, and no much larger clone is one base off. The treatment or condition label of this sample denotes: approximately 18 received Ad26.COV2.S at low or high dose, single or two shots; 5 received placebo; per-sample allocation not given. For vaccine and placebo recipients, repertoires were sequenced using samples collected on day 63 after the first injection. Cohort 1b enrolled about two dozen adults aged 18-55 years at a single site in Boston, USA, between 29 July and 7 August 2020. Ad26.COV2.S consisted of a replication-incompetent adenovirus type 26 vector by which a prefusion-stabilized SARS-CoV-2 spike protein from the original Wuhan strain was expressed. The sample originates from a study of Ad26.COV2.S vaccination and SARS-CoV-2 variants (dated by TCRdb to the early 2020s). In the study overall: Donors in the vaccine arm were drawn from COV1001, a multicentre, randomized, double-blind, placebo-controlled phase I-IIa trial testing Ad26.COV2.S in healthy adults. Ad26.COV2.S was administered intramuscularly at a dose of 5x10^10 or 1x10^11 viral particles, either as one shot or as two shots given 56 days apart. TCRbeta repertoire sequencing was used to assess the specificity and breadth of SARS-CoV-2-reactive T cell receptors after Ad26.COV2.S vaccination. The TCR-sequenced set comprised around 30 samples: approximately 19 Ad26.COV2.S vaccine recipients, 5 placebo recipients and 8 SARS-CoV-2 convalescent individuals. Participants in the trial were split at random into five groups of five each, receiving low-dose or high-dose Ad26.COV2.S once or twice, or else placebo on both occasions. Investigators remained blinded to trial group allocation during experiments and outcome assessment. The paper as a whole reports these results and caveats: Non-spike TCR breadth was comparable between vaccine and placebo recipients, consistent with the vaccine containing only spike. The authors noted that the TCR breadth and depth analyses may have underestimated total T cell responses. Substantial breadth of spike-specific CD8+ and CD4+ T cell responses was reported after vaccination. Compared with placebo recipients, Ad26.COV2.S recipients showed higher spike-specific TCR breadth (P = 0.0014). The study lacked the statistical power to compare responses across vaccine doses or regimens.

TCRbeta CDR3 regions were sequenced with the immunoSEQ Assay. After extraction, genomic DNA underwent amplification by bias-controlled multiplex PCR, followed by high-throughput sequencing. From the authors' description of their analysis: To quantify the absolute abundance of every unique TCRbeta CDR3 region, sequences were collapsed and filtered. T cell fraction was estimated by normalizing TCRbeta template counts to usable DNA, which was measured by amplifying reference genes present in all nucleated cells. Repertoire TCRs were annotated as SARS-CoV-2-specific when V gene, CDR3 amino acid sequence and J gene were exactly matched to a known reactive TCR set. The reference SARS-CoV-2 TCR set was obtained from MIRA and was filtered for enrichment in COVID-19-positive ImmuneCODE repertoires, whereby public or cross-reactive TCRs were removed. Using the MIRA antigens, annotated TCRs were further analysed by specific ORF or by position within an ORF. Breadth was defined as annotated unique rearrangements over total unique productive rearrangements; depth was the summed frequency of those rearrangements. TCR breadth was compared between groups using two-sided Wilcoxon rank-sum tests. Sourced from immuneACCESS, this table was stored by TCRdb with only in-frame sequences that have V and J called. A share of the clones is absent; for the studies checked, an unresolved V gene accounts for under half, and the remainder has no known explanation. V and J calls and clone size are as listed in that table; D and trimming were resolved from the DNA. The sample yields over 250,000 clones; around 87% were counted once. Around 3% of the sample goes to the ten largest clones.

The receptor was isolated from a person between 18 and 65 years old who received the Ad26.COV2.S COVID-19 vaccine or a placebo. Sequences were derived from peripheral blood, sampled in a trial of Ad26.COV2.S vaccine versus placebo.

The CDR3 has the sequence CASSFRQNTEAFF. Here is the DNA: TGTGCCAGCAGCTTTAGACAGAACACTGAAGCTTTCTTT. The V and J segments used are TRBV7-6 and TRBJ1-1; the D gene cannot be named for sure. V loses 3 bases, J loses 1 base, and the germline ends lie 6 bases apart. According to the germline V gene, CDR1 reads SGHVS and CDR2 reads FNYEAQ. The CDR3 has 13 amino acids, counting the end cysteine and phenylalanine. The only DNA kept is the CDR3, 39 bases in frame from the first base.